The present entry profiles one T cell receptor beta chain with its context. Its antigen is unknown. This sample was included in a study of T cell responses to AZD1222 COVID-19 vaccine. Findings of the study overall: The sample set comprised mostly white British donors with more females, and clonal diversity was possibly underestimated.

Sequencing used immunoSEQ multiplex PCR; TCRdb keeps in-frame clones, though not all of them. Of 150,000 or so clones detected, about 89% appear once; the ten largest clones hold 1.5% to 2%. CDR3 size: 13 residues. Germline lookup yields CDR1 SGDLS and CDR2 YYNGEE. V lost 0 bases to trimming and J lost 5 bases, with 8 bases between them. The receptor was derived from an adult in good health. The chain carries TRBV9 and TRBJ1-1, with unresolved D. Sequenced here: peripheral blood, sampled on day 0 of AZD1222 vaccination. CDR3 protein: CASSVALETEAFF. Here the CDR3 DNA reads TGTGCCAGCAGCGTAGCTCTGGAGACTGAAGCTTTCTTT. The complete variable domain, with remaining parts taken from reference TRBV9 and TRBJ1-1, reads DSGVTQTPKHLITATGQRVTLRCSPRSGDLSVYWYQQSLDQGLQFLIQYYNGEERAKGNILERFSAQQFPDLHSELNLSSLELGDSALYFCASSVALETEAFFGQGTRLTVV.